The sequence of this TCR beta chain was determined in a study of identical twins. The germline CDR1 and CDR2 sequences are GTSNPN and SVGIG (reference sequence). CDR3 length equals 15 residues. Trimming removed 2 bases from V and 4 bases from J; junction bases left unmatched: 5. Unique molecular identifiers were present on cDNA, and template switching added a universal primer site. TCRdb reanalysed the 5' RACE reads using MiXCR and keeps one entry per CDR3 protein. The sample has 570,000 or so distinct CDR3 sequences, around 9.6% seen once. These sequences were also reported in another study, on yellow fever vaccine responses in identical twins.

The receptor was isolated from a woman aged 18-30 years in good health. The rearrangement links TRBV30 to TRBJ2-3; 11 nucleotides agree with TRBD1. What was sequenced was PBMCs. The CDR3 here is CAWSLGQGAADTQYF. CDR3 nucleotides: TGTGCCTGGAGTCTCGGACAGGGGGCCGCAGATACGCAGTATTTT.